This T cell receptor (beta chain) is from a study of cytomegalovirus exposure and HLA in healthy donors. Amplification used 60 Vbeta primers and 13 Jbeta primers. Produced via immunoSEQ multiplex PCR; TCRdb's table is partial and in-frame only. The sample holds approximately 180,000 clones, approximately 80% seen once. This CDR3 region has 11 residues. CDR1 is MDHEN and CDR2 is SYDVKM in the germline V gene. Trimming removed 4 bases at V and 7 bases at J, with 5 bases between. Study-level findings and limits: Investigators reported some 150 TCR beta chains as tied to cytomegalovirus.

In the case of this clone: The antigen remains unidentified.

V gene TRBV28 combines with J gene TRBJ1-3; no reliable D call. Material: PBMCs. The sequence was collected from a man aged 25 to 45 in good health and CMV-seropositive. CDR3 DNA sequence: TGTGCCAGCAGTTCGGGGAACACCATATATTTT. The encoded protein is CASSSGNTIYF.